The rows below give T cell receptor beta chains drawn from one sample of a study of T cells in Graves' hyperthyroidism and ophthalmopathy. TCRdb processed the multiplex PCR reads anew with MiXCR; each CDR3 protein has one entry. The sample yields hundreds of thousands of distinct CDR3 sequences, roughly 14% seen once. The sample comprised blood. Receptors were obtained from a man aged 18 to 30 with Graves' ophthalmopathy. Both conserved end residues are part of each CDR3.

J	V	length	CDR3
TRBJ2-1	TRBV20-1	14	CSASSGIPSAEQFF
TRBJ1-4	TRBV4-1	16	CASSRGQGTGSEKLFF
TRBJ2-5	TRBV6-6	15	CASSYSISSQETQYF
TRBJ2-7	TRBV12-3/TRBV12-4	11	CAIHRVGEQYF
TRBJ2-7	TRBV12-3/TRBV12-4	19	CASSLSYRGRGPSSYEQYF
TRBJ1-2	TRBV12-3/TRBV12-4	13	CASRPGPGYGYTF
TRBJ2-7	TRBV3-1	14	CASREKGGPYEQYF
TRBJ1-5	TRBV5-1	13	CASSAGANQPQHF
TRBJ2-1	TRBV7-9	15	CASSLMGLAVNEQFF
TRBJ1-6	TRBV29-1	15	CSVRTGSSYNSPLHF
TRBJ1-2	TRBV7-9	13	CANSSLPVPGYTF
TRBJ2-3	TRBV20-1	11	CSARGDSTQYF
TRBJ2-7	TRBV27	15	CASSLADSHTYEQYF
TRBJ2-3	TRBV19	16	CASRSWDSQFGDTQYF
TRBJ2-1	TRBV7-6	17	CASSPETGVMRYNEQFF
TRBJ2-1	TRBV12-3/TRBV12-4	13	CASSFYSSNEQFF
TRBJ1-5	TRBV19	16	CASRQAAQGANQPQHF
TRBJ2-3	TRBV5-6	14	CASSRRDIPDTQYF
TRBJ2-5	TRBV29-1	14	CSVLAGTGSGTQYF
TRBJ2-1	TRBV5-4	15	CASSFAGEVYNEQFF
TRBJ1-1	TRBV27	16	CASSSPRQGAFTEAFF
TRBJ2-5	TRBV27	16	CASSLLGLAGQETQYF
TRBJ2-5	TRBV19	11	CASRREETQYF
TRBJ2-7	TRBV30	12	CAWSRGRNEQYF
TRBJ2-3	TRBV11-2	15	CASSLPGTLGNTQYF
TRBJ2-5	TRBV4-1	16	CASSLGTTGSLETQYF
TRBJ1-2	TRBV20-1	14	CSARVTGAWGGYTF
TRBJ2-2	TRBV7-2	16	CASSRRGGGATGELFF
TRBJ2-7	TRBV3-1	19	CASSQDLNLRLREGSEQYF
TRBJ2-1	TRBV19	17	CASSISGTSGGYNEQFF
TRBJ2-3	TRBV11-2	20	CASSQGPGLASSERADTQYF
TRBJ2-1	TRBV24-1	12	CATRLGGNEQFF
TRBJ2-1	TRBV25-1	12	CASSVIRGEQFF
TRBJ1-2	TRBV6-1	15	CASNLGQGRIYGYTF
TRBJ2-3	TRBV7-2	15	CASSLLAGLTDTQYF
TRBJ1-1	TRBV19	13	CASRSVATPGAFF
TRBJ1-4	TRBV5-1	14	CASSQSSTNEKLFF
TRBJ2-2	TRBV7-9	15	CASSLQRGGHGELFF
TRBJ2-1	TRBV29-1	12	CSGATGNNEQFF
TRBJ2-7	TRBV9	13	CASSVGTRSEQYF
TRBJ2-1	TRBV19	13	CASSGGGGYEQFF
TRBJ1-3	TRBV12-3/TRBV12-4	15	CASSSGTGGRNTIYF
TRBJ1-1	TRBV4-2	16	CASSQEATGVGTEAFF